The T cell receptor (beta chain) under discussion was sequenced for a study of blood T cell repertoires in COVID-19. In the study overall: Samples taken during acute and convalescent COVID-19 were collected in the United States, Italy and Spain.

V was shortened by 5 bases and J by 0 bases, with 14 bases between the two germline ends. The germline CDR1 and CDR2 sequences are SGHVS and FNYEAQ. CDR3 length: 15 residues. Recruits, aged roughly 18 to 100 years, lived in 24 US areas. Cohorts were based on clinical histories the participants reported. Per the study methods: By means of reference gene primer amplification, nucleated cell counts were estimated. Profiling relied on immunoSEQ multiplex PCR, and the TCRdb table lists in-frame clones only, not all of them. V and J calls and clone size come straight from that table; D and trimming were deduced from the DNA. Seen here are approximately 300,000 clones, 90% observed once, and the top ten hold around 3.9%.

Sample: PBMCs or T cells enriched from blood (not recorded which). The chain joins TRBV7-6 to TRBJ2-7; D perhaps matches TRBD2 (5 bases). This TCR was sampled from a woman aged 30 to 39 who had been exposed to COVID-19. The CDR3 loop reads CASSSRPSGSYEQYF. As DNA, the CDR3 is TGTGCCAGCAGCAGCCGACCGAGCGGCTCCTACGAGCAGTACTTC.